Detailed here is one T cell receptor beta chain. These data belong to a study of T cell repertoires in cytomegalovirus infection. Study overall: From public TCR beta signatures came an indication of both CMV infection and matching HLA type.

The CDR3 length is 15 residues. Trimming stripped 0 bases from V and 6 bases from J, with 9 bases between. The V gene's germline CDR1 is MNHNS and CDR2 SASEGT. TCRdb itself ran the reads through MiXCR, one entry per CDR3 protein. The sample holds about 320,000 distinct CDR3 sequences, over 7.5% seen once. The clonotype originates from a human donor in good health (CMV status not recorded). Some clones in this sample may be carry-over from other donors' samples. The chain links TRBV6-1 to TRBJ1-6, with D unresolved. The specimen sequenced was PBMCs. CDR3 nucleotides: TGTGCCAGCAGTGAAGCGTCAGTCATTAATTCACCCCTCCACTTT. Its translation: CASSEASVINSPLHF.